This TCR beta chain was sequenced for a study of shared clonotypes between healthy human individuals. The test was conducted at deep level. Method: immunoSEQ multiplex PCR; TCRdb's copy keeps in-frame clones and lacks some. Among about 380,000 clones listed, roughly 96% were seen once. The table lists this clone with a count of one. Germline CDR1 reads LGHNA; CDR2 reads YNFKEQ. Trimming removed 0 bases from V and 4 bases from J, with 5 bases in between. The CDR3 consists of 13 residues. The CD8 memory sample joined CD45RO+ cells and CCR7-negative CD45RA+ cells. The chain recombines TRBV4-2 with TRBJ2-3, with no clear D. This receptor was taken from a man aged 30 to 45 in good health. The sequenced sample was memory CD8+ T cells sorted from blood. Subset meaning: CD45RO+ cells pooled with CCR7-negative TemRA cells. The CDR3 DNA sequence: TGTGCCAGCAGCCAAGATGTTGCAGATACGCAGTATTTT. This sequence encodes CASSQDVADTQYF.